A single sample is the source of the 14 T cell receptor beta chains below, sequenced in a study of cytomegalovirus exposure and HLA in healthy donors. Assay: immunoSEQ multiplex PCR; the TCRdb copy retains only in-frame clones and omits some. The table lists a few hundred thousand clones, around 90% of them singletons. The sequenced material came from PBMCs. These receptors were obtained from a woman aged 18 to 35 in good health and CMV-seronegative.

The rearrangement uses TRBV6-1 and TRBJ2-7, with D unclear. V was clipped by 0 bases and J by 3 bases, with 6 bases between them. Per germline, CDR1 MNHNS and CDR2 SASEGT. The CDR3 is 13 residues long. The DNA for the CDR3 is TGTGCCAGCAGTGAAGCGAACAGCTACGAGCAGTACTTC. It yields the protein CASSEANSYEQYF.

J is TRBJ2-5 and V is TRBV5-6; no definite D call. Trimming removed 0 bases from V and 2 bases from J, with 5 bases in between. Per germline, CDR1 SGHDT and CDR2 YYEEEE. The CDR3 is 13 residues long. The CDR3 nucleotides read TGTGCCAGCAGCTTGGTCCAACAAGAGACCCAGTACTTC. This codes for CASSLVQQETQYF.

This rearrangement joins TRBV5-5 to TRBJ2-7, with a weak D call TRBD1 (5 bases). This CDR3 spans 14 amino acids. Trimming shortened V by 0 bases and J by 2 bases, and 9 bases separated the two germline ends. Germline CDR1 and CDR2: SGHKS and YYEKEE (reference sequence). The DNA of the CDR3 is TGTGCCAGCAGCTTGGCCCAGGGCACCTACGAGCAGTACTTC. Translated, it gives CASSLAQGTYEQYF.

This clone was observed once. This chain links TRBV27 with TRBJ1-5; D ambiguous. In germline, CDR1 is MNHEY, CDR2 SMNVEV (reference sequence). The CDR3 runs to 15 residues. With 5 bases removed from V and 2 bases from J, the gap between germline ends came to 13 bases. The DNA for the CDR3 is TGTGCCAGCAGTGACATCCGGTCGGGCAATCAGCCCCAGCATTTT. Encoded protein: CASSDIRSGNQPQHF.

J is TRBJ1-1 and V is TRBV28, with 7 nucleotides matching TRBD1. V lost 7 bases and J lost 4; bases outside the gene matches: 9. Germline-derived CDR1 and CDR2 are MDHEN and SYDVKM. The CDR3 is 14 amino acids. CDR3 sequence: CASTQGQGVTEAFF. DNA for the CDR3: TGTGCCAGCACCCAAGGGCAGGGGGTCACTGAAGCTTTCTTT.

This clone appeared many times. The CDR3 loop is CATSRDAAGSYEQYF. The CDR3 DNA sequence: TGTGCCACCAGCAGAGATGCAGCGGGTTCCTACGAGCAGTACTTC. V usage is TRBV15 and J usage is TRBJ2-7, with D possibly being TRBD2 (6 bases). The ends were cut back, 0 bases at V and 1 base at J, with 10 bases in the middle. Germline V gene sequence: CDR1 LNHNV, CDR2 YYDKDF (reference sequence). CDR3 length equals 15 residues.

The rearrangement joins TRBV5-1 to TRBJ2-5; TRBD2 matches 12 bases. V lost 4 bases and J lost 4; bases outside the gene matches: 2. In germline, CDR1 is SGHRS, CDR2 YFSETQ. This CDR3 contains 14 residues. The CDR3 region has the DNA TGCGCCAGCAGCCCGGGACTAGCGGGAGAGACCCAGTACTTC. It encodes CASSPGLAGETQYF.

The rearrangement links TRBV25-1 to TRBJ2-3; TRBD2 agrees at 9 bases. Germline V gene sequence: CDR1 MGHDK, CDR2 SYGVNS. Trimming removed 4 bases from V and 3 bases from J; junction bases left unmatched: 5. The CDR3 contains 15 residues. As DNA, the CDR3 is TGTGCCAGCAGTGTCGGACTAGCGCAGACAGATACGCAGTATTTT. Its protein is CASSVGLAQTDTQYF.

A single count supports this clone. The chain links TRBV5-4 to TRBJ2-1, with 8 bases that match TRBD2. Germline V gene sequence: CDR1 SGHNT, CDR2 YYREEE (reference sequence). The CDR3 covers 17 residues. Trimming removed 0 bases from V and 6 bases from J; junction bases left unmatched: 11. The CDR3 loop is CASSLGVRTSRFNEQFF. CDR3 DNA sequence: TGTGCCAGCAGCTTGGGAGTCCGGACTAGCAGGTTCAATGAGCAGTTCTTC.

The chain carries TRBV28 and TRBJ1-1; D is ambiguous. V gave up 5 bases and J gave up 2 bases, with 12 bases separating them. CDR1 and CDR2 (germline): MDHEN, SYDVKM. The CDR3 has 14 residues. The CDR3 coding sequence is TGTGCCAGCAGTCCACAGTGGGCCAACACTGAAGCTTTCTTT. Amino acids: CASSPQWANTEAFF.

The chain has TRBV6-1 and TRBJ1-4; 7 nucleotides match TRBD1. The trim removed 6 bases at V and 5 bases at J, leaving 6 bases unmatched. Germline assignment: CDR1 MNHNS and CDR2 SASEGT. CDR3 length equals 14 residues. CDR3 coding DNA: TGTGCCAGCAGCCAGGTACAGGGGAATGAAAAACTGTTTTTT. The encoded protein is CASSQVQGNEKLFF.

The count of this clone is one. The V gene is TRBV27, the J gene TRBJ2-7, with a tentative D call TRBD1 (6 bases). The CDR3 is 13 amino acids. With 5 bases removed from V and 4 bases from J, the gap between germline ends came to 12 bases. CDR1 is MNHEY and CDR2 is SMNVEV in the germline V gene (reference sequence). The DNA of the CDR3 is TGTGCCAGCAGTAGGACAGAGACTTACGAGCAGTACTTC. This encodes CASSRTETYEQYF.

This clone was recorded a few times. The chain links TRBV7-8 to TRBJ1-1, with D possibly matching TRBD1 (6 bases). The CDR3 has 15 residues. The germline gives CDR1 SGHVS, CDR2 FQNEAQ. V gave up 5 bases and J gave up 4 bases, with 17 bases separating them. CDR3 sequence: CASSTRDKSGTEAFF. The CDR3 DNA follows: TGTGCCAGCAGCACACGGGACAAATCAGGCACTGAAGCTTTCTTT. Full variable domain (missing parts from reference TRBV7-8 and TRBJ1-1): GAGVSQSPRYKVAKRGQDVALRCDPISGHVSLFWYQQALGQGPEFLTYFQNEAQLDKSGLPSDRFFAERPEGSVSTLKIQRTQQEDSAVYLCASSTRDKSGTEAFFGQGTRLTVV.

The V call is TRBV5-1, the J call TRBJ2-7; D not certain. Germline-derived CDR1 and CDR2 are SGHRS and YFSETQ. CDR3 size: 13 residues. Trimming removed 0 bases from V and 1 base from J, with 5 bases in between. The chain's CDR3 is CASSLVGSYEQYF. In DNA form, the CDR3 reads TGCGCCAGCAGCTTGGTCGGGTCCTACGAGCAGTACTTC.